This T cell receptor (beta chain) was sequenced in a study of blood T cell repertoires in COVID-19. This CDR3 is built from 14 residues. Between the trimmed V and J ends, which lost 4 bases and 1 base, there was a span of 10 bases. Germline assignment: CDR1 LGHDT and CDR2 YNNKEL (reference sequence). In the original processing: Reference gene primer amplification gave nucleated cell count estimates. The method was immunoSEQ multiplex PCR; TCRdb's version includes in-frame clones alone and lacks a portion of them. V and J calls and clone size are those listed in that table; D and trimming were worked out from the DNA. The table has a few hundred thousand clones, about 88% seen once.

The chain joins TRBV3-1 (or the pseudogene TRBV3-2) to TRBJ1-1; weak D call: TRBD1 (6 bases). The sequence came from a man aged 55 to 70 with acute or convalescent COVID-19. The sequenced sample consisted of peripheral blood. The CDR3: CASSRVGGNTEAFF. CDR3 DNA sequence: TGTGCCAGCAGCCGGGTAGGGGGGAACACTGAAGCTTTCTTT.